This entry lists 18 T cell receptor beta chains sequenced from one sample in a study of T cell responses to AZD1222 COVID-19 vaccine. The method was immunoSEQ multiplex PCR; TCRdb's version includes in-frame clones alone and lacks a portion of them. The repertoire includes 96,000 or so clones, roughly nine tenths of them detected once, and 26% sits in the top ten. Material: peripheral blood, obtained on day 0 of AZD1222 vaccination. These receptors came from an adult in good health.

This chain joins TRBV14 and TRBJ1-2; D is unclear. Trimming removed 0 bases from V and 4 bases from J, with 12 bases in between. Germline CDR1 and CDR2: SGHDN and FVKESK. CDR3 size: 15 residues. DNA for the CDR3: TGTGCCAGCAGCCAAGAAAGGGTGGTTGGCTATGGCTACACCTTC. Translation gives CASSQERVVGYGYTF.

The chain employs TRBV28 and TRBJ1-2; TRBD1 agrees at 8 bases. The CDR3 is 14 amino acids. V gave up 6 bases and J gave up 4 bases; unmatched junction bases: 7. Germline V gene lookup returns CDR1 MDHEN and CDR2 SYDVKM. The CDR3 region is CASSVGQGSYGYTF. The CDR3 DNA follows: TGTGCCAGCAGCGTCGGACAGGGTTCCTATGGCTACACCTTC.

The chain has TRBV12-3 or TRBV12-4 and TRBJ2-1; a possible D gene is TRBD1 (5 bases). The CDR3 contains 13 residues. V lost 7 bases, J lost 9 bases, and 16 bases lay in between. In DNA, the CDR3 is TGTGCCAGCACCACAACCTTAGGGGTTGAGCAGTTCTTC. The encoded protein is CASTTTLGVEQFF.

A remark on this clone: Other DNA sequences in this sample translate to the same CDR3. This sequence joins TRBV18 and TRBJ2-1, with 7 bases identical to TRBD1. The CDR3 loop spans 15 amino acids. The trim removed 3 bases at V and 0 bases at J, leaving 2 bases unmatched. Germline V gene data show CDR1 as KGHSH and CDR2 as LQKENI. The CDR3 sequence is CASSPDRSSYNEQFF. CDR3 coding DNA: TGTGCCAGCTCACCGGACAGGAGCTCCTACAATGAGCAGTTCTTC.

The rearrangement links TRBV5-5 to TRBJ2-7; D is unclear. In germline, CDR1 is SGHKS, CDR2 YYEKEE (reference sequence). The CDR3 consists of 13 residues. V lost 2 bases, J lost 0 bases, and 6 bases lay in between. The DNA for the CDR3 is TGTGCCAGCAGCTTCCCCAACTCCTACGAGCAGTACTTC. As protein: CASSFPNSYEQYF.

As DNA, the CDR3 is TGTGCCAGCAGCCCGCAAAAACCTCTAGCGGGAGCCTTAACAGATACGCAGTATTTT. It encodes CASSPQKPLAGALTDTQYF. The chain employs TRBV7-3 and TRBJ2-3; TRBD2 agrees at 10 bases. The CDR3 covers 19 residues. Germline V gene data show CDR1 as SGHTA and CDR2 as FQGTGA. Losses at the gene ends were 5 bases for V and 3 bases for J; bases not matched to a gene: 17.

This CDR3 reads CASSLVGTVHGELFF. For the CDR3, the DNA is TGTGCCAGCAGCTTAGTGGGGACAGTGCACGGGGAGCTGTTTTTT. The chain links TRBV7-8 to TRBJ2-2, with 7 bases that match TRBD1. The CDR3 length is 15 residues. CDR1 and CDR2 (germline): SGHVS, FQNEAQ. J lost 7 bases, V lost 1 base, and 6 bases had no gene match. Based on the CDR3 plus reference TRBV7-8 and TRBJ2-2, the full variable domain is GAGVSQSPRYKVAKRGQDVALRCDPISGHVSLFWYQQALGQGPEFLTYFQNEAQLDKSGLPSDRFFAERPEGSVSTLKIQRTQQEDSAVYLCASSLVGTVHGELFFGEGSRLTVL.

The chain uses TRBV27 and TRBJ2-1, with D tentatively TRBD1 (5 bases). Trimming removed 2 bases from V and 0 bases from J, with 14 bases in between. Germline CDR1 reads MNHEY; CDR2 reads SMNVEV (reference sequence). The CDR3 totals 17 residues. The CDR3 DNA is TGTGCCAGCAGTTTAAATCAGGGTCCAAGCTCCTACAATGAGCAGTTCTTC. This translates into CASSLNQGPSSYNEQFF.

The gene calls are TRBV19 and TRBJ2-3; 7 bases fit TRBD2. Germline CDR1 reads LNHDA; CDR2 reads SQIVND (reference sequence). The J segment lost 2 bases and the V segment lost 5 bases, leaving 4 bases of the junction unmatched. The CDR3 has 14 residues. The CDR3 is CASSLAVTTDTQYF. CDR3 DNA sequence: TGTGCCAGTAGTCTAGCGGTTACCACAGATACGCAGTATTTT.

V is TRBV12-5 and J is TRBJ1-5, with D possibly being TRBD1 (6 bases). Germline lookup yields CDR1 LGHNT and CDR2 FRNRAP. CDR3 length: 13 amino acids. Trimming took 9 bases from V and 0 from J, leaving 9 bases between them. The CDR3 coding sequence is TGTGCTAGCCGACAGGATAGCAATCAGCCCCAGCATTTT. Encoded protein: CASRQDSNQPQHF. The entire variable domain, with the rest obtained from reference TRBV12-5 and TRBJ1-5, is as follows: DARVTQTPRHKVTEMGQEVTMRCQPILGHNTVFWYRQTMMQGLELLAYFRNRAPLDDSGMPKDRFSAEMPDATLATLKIQPSEPRDSAVYFCASRQDSNQPQHFGDGTRLSIL.

The chain couples TRBV6-1 to TRBJ2-3, with 8 bases fitting TRBD2. V was pared by 3 bases and J by 12 bases, with 17 bases of the junction left unmatched. CDR3 length: 16 amino acids. The V gene's germline CDR1 is MNHNS and CDR2 SASEGT. The CDR3: CASSEPSGTSGFAQYF. In DNA, the CDR3 is TGTGCCAGCAGTGAGCCGTCCGGGACTAGTGGTTTTGCACAGTATTTT.

The chain combines TRBV6-2 or TRBV6-3 with TRBJ1-5; no firm D call. V lost 0 bases to trimming and J lost 8 bases, with 8 bases between them. The CDR3 is 13 residues long. Germline CDR1 reads MNHEY; CDR2 reads SVGEGT. The CDR3 sequence is CASSYSGDKPQHF. The CDR3 coding sequence is TGTGCCAGCAGTTACTCGGGCGATAAGCCCCAGCATTTT.

This clone was seen only once. The chain employs TRBV11-3 and TRBJ1-5; the D gene is possibly TRBD1 (6 bases). This CDR3 comprises 14 residues. Germline CDR1 is SGHNT and CDR2 is YENEEA. V was cut by 7 bases and J by 7 bases, with 17 bases left in between. The DNA of the CDR3 is TGTGCCAGCAACCCGACGGGGGCCGGGCAGCCCCAGCATTTT. It encodes CASNPTGAGQPQHF.

V is TRBV6-6 and J is TRBJ1-1; D gene unclear. The CDR3 spans 14 residues. Between the trimmed V and J ends, which lost 0 bases and 4 bases, there was a span of 9 bases. Germline CDR1 MNHNY, CDR2 SVGAGI (reference sequence). The CDR3, as DNA: TGTGCCAGCAGTTACTCGGGTAGTGTCACTGAAGCTTTCTTT. This sequence encodes CASSYSGSVTEAFF.

V usage is TRBV7-2 and J usage is TRBJ1-2; 7 bases match TRBD1. Trimming cost V 1 base and J 6 bases; bases outside gene matches: 8. Germline CDR1 and CDR2: SGHTA and FQGNSA. This CDR3 contains 15 residues. CDR3: CASSLDNRGNDGYTF. For the CDR3, the DNA is TGTGCCAGCAGCTTAGACAACAGGGGTAATGATGGCTACACCTTC.

The CDR3 DNA reads as TGTGCCAGCAGCCAACCCGGGACTAGCTACGAGCAGTACTTC. Its translation is CASSQPGTSYEQYF. The rearrangement uses TRBV14 and TRBJ2-7; 8 bases line up with TRBD2. The CDR3 is made up of 14 amino acids. After removal of 2 bases from V and 3 bases from J, the junction contained 3 bases not matched to a gene. Germline-derived CDR1 and CDR2 are SGHDN and FVKESK.

V usage is TRBV27 and J usage is TRBJ2-7, with 8 bases lining up with TRBD2. With 7 bases clipped from V and 3 bases from J, the junction kept 14 bases outside the gene matches. Germline-derived CDR1 and CDR2 are MNHEY and SMNVEV (reference sequence). The CDR3 covers 16 residues. This CDR3 reads CASKSIAGLMDYEQYF. As DNA, the CDR3 is TGTGCCAGCAAAAGTATAGCGGGACTGATGGACTACGAGCAGTACTTC.

This clone was recorded only once. The chain is built from TRBV19 and TRBJ1-5, with 7 bases lining up with TRBD1. The CDR3 is made up of 15 amino acids. The germline V gene encodes CDR1 LNHDA and CDR2 SQIVND (reference sequence). V shed 5 bases, J shed 1 base, and the junction held 5 bases outside the gene matches. CDR3 in DNA: TGTGCCAGTAGTGCCGGGACAGCCAGCAATCAGCCCCAGCATTTT. It codes for CASSAGTASNQPQHF. Looking up the rest from reference TRBV19 and TRBJ1-5 gives the full variable domain: DGGITQSPKYLFRKEGQNVTLSCEQNLNHDAMYWYRQDPGQGLRLIYYSQIVNDFQKGDIAEGYSVSREKKESFPLTVTSAQKNPTAFYLCASSAGTASNQPQHFGDGTRLSIL.